A single sample is the source of the 16 T cell receptor beta chains below, sequenced in a study of human T cells and chemical hapten exposure. TCRdb redid the calling of the RACE reads with MiXCR, one entry per CDR3 protein. The repertoire holds approximately 90,000 distinct CDR3 sequences, with approximately 10% as singletons. Time point indicated: patch test 2, 6 weeks after DPC sensitization. The treatment: therapeutic diphenylcyclopropenone sensitization with weekly scalp DPC. The material sequenced was whole blood, taken in connection with sensitization to the hapten diphenylcyclopropenone (DPC). These TCRs come from a man in his forties or fifties with alopecia areata. Some clones in this sample may be carry-over from other donors' samples.

CDR3 region: CASSRHSGRTNEQFF. The CDR3 bases are TGTGCCAGCAGTCGACATAGCGGGAGGACGAATGAGCAGTTCTTC. V is TRBV6-5 and J is TRBJ2-1; 10 nucleotides agree with TRBD2. This CDR3 spans 15 amino acids. Germline trimming cut 5 bases from V and 7 bases from J; bases unmatched to any gene: 8. CDR1 MNHEY and CDR2 SVGAGI come from the germline V gene.

In this sample, this clonotype turned up a few times. This chain connects TRBV2 to TRBJ1-4; no clear D gene. V was clipped by 10 bases and J by 3 bases, with 9 bases between them. Germline V gene lookup returns CDR1 SNHLY and CDR2 FYNNEI. The CDR3 is 12 residues long. CDR3 in amino acids: CANGRPNEKLFF. In DNA, the CDR3 is TGTGCCAACGGACGGCCTAATGAAAAACTGTTTTTT.

This clonotype was counted only a few times. V usage is TRBV4-3 and J usage is TRBJ2-1; 9 bases match TRBD2. CDR3 length: 15 residues. In germline, CDR1 is LGHNA, CDR2 YSLEER. Trimming at V came to 1 base and at J to 5 bases, leaving 3 bases not matched to a gene. In nucleotides, the CDR3 is TGCGCCAGCAGCCAAGCTAGCGGGACCCACAATGAGCAGTTCTTC. Its translation: CASSQASGTHNEQFF.

The gene calls are TRBV28 and TRBJ2-5; TRBD2 might be the D (5 bases). The germline V gene encodes CDR1 MDHEN and CDR2 SYDVKM. The V end was cut by 7 bases, the J end by 0 bases, with 15 bases between. This CDR3 is 15 amino acids long. The CDR3 DNA sequence: TGTGCCAGCACGGTGGGGAGCGAGTACCAAGAGACCCAGTACTTC. Translating it yields CASTVGSEYQETQYF. The full variable domain, in which reference TRBV28 and TRBJ2-5 provide the parts outside the CDR3, is DVKVTQSSRYLVKRTGEKVFLECVQDMDHENMFWYRQDPGLGLRLIYFSYDVKMKEKGDIPEGYSVSREKKERFSLILESASTNQTSMYLCASTVGSEYQETQYFGPGTRLLVL.

This clonotype has more than one count but fewer than ten. The chain is built from TRBV24-1 and TRBJ2-1; D might be TRBD1 (5 bases). V dropped 4 bases and J dropped 10 bases, with 7 bases sitting between them. The CDR3 is 11 amino acids. Germline-derived CDR1 and CDR2 are KGHDR and SFDVKD. The DNA of the CDR3 is TGTGCCACCAGTGAATGGACAGAGCAGTTCTTC. Translating gives CATSEWTEQFF.

This clonotype came up many times. This chain joins TRBV27 and TRBJ1-2; 9 bases align to TRBD1. Germline V lookup: CDR1 MNHEY, CDR2 SMNVEV (reference sequence). This CDR3 spans 16 amino acids. Trimming cost V 5 bases and J 7 bases; bases outside gene matches: 14. CDR3 amino acids: CASSPPGQGPTGGYTF. As DNA, the CDR3 is TGTGCCAGCAGTCCTCCGGGACAGGGACCTACAGGTGGCTACACCTTC.

Ten or more counts support this clonotype. V usage is TRBV24-1 and J usage is TRBJ2-1, with D tentatively TRBD2 (7 bases). The germline CDR1 and CDR2 sequences are KGHDR and SFDVKD. CDR3 size: 16 residues. Trimming took 4 bases from V and 3 from J, leaving 15 bases between them. CDR3 amino acids: CATSEGGADIYNEQFF. As DNA, the CDR3 is TGTGCCACCAGTGAAGGGGGGGCCGATATCTACAATGAGCAGTTCTTC.

This chain connects TRBV20-1 to TRBJ2-2, with TRBD1 matching over 7 bases. From germline, CDR1 is DFQATT and CDR2 SNEGSKA (reference sequence). Trimming took 5 bases from V and 0 from J; bases not matched to a gene: 3. This CDR3 has 14 amino acids. The CDR3 coding sequence is TGCAGTGCTGGGACAGCCGCGAACACCGGGGAGCTGTTTTTT. Residues: CSAGTAANTGELFF.

J is TRBJ2-7 and V is TRBV6-2 or TRBV6-3; 7 bases agree with TRBD2. In germline, CDR1 is MNHEY, CDR2 SVGEGT. The length of the CDR3 is 15 residues. J gave up 3 bases and V 7 bases, and 12 bases lay outside the gene matches. CDR3 protein: CASKDLWRDYYEQYV. The CDR3 DNA follows: TGTGCCAGCAAGGACCTGTGGAGGGACTACTACGAGCAGTACGTC.

The chain uses TRBV29-1 and TRBJ2-1; D is uncertain. Germline loops: CDR1 SQVTM, CDR2 ANQGSEA. V was pared by 4 bases and J by 13 bases, with 17 bases between. The CDR3 extends over 12 amino acids. CDR3 nucleotide sequence: TGCAGCGTTGTGGCCCCAAGGATTGCCCAGTTCTTC. The encoded protein is CSVVAPRIAQFF.

This clonotype was counted only a few times. The gene calls are TRBV3-1 and TRBJ2-1; D is unresolved. CDR1 LGHDT and CDR2 YNNKEL come from the germline V gene (reference sequence). The length of the CDR3 is 15 residues. V was pared by 1 base and J by 9 bases, with 16 bases between. CDR3 in amino acids: CASSQASSTYGEQFF. The CDR3 bases are TGTGCCAGCAGCCAAGCGAGTAGTACATACGGTGAGCAGTTCTTC.

This clonotype was recorded a few times. This sequence joins TRBV18 and TRBJ2-3; D is undetermined. From germline, CDR1 is KGHSH and CDR2 LQKENI. Trimming shortened V by 4 bases and J by 5 bases, and 10 bases separated the two germline ends. CDR3 size: 13 residues. CDR3 sequence (DNA): TGTGCCAGCTCACTCTTGGAGAAAGATACGCAGTATTTT. Translation gives CASSLLEKDTQYF. The variable domain in full, completed from reference TRBV18 and TRBJ2-3, reads NAGVMQNPRHLVRRRGQEARLRCSPMKGHSHVYWYRQLPEEGLKFMVYLQKENIIDESGMPKERFSAEFPKEGPSILRIQQVVRGDSAAYFCASSLLEKDTQYFGPGTRLTVL.

This rearrangement joins TRBV5-4 to TRBJ1-3, with 10 bases matching TRBD1. CDR3 length: 13 residues. Germline V gives CDR1 SGHNT, CDR2 YYREEE (reference sequence). After removal of 8 bases from V and 4 bases from J, the junction contained 3 bases not matched to a gene. The CDR3 protein is CASGTGAGNTIYF. CDR3 in DNA: TGTGCCAGTGGGACAGGGGCCGGAAACACCATATATTTT.

The rearrangement uses TRBV20-1 and TRBJ2-2, with 8 bases fitting TRBD2. This CDR3 is built from 14 residues. Germline CDR1 is DFQATT and CDR2 is SNEGSKA (reference sequence). With V trimmed by 3 bases and J by 8 bases, 8 bases remained unmatched. In DNA form, the CDR3 reads TGCAGTGCTAGTTCCGGGGGGGCAAGAGGGGAGCTGTTTTTT. Translating it yields CSASSGGARGELFF.

DNA for the CDR3: TGTGCCAGTAGTCCCTTGACACCCAGGGCAGAGACCCAGTACTTC. Amino acids: CASSPLTPRAETQYF. V and J are TRBV19 and TRBJ2-5, with D tentatively TRBD1 (5 bases). Per germline, CDR1 LNHDA and CDR2 SQIVND (reference sequence). Trimming shortened V by 5 bases and J by 4 bases, and 17 bases separated the two germline ends. This CDR3 spans 15 amino acids. Variable domain in full (rest from reference TRBV19 and TRBJ2-5): DGGITQSPKYLFRKEGQNVTLSCEQNLNHDAMYWYRQDPGQGLRLIYYSQIVNDFQKGDIAEGYSVSREKKESFPLTVTSAQKNPTAFYLCASSPLTPRAETQYFGPGTRLLVL.

The sample holds a few counts of this clonotype. The rearrangement links TRBV18 to TRBJ1-5; D gene unclear. From germline, CDR1 is KGHSH and CDR2 LQKENI. This CDR3 contains 13 residues. With 6 bases removed from V and 4 bases from J, the gap between germline ends came to 10 bases. The CDR3 DNA reads TGTGCCAGCTCCAAGGGAGGGAATCAGCCCCAGCATTTT. Translation gives CASSKGGNQPQHF.